The 20 T cell receptor beta chains below were found in one sample sequenced in a study of blood T cell repertoires in COVID-19 (dated by TCRdb to about 2020). Library generation was performed with the immunoSEQ multiplex PCR assay. TCRdb re-hosts the immuneACCESS table, in-frame sequences only. Its copies lack some clones; in the studies checked, an unresolved V gene accounts for under half of them, and the cause for the rest is not known. The sample table shows roughly 110,000 clones, and about 85% are seen once. Jointly, the top ten make up roughly 3.5% of the sample. Sequencing was performed on peripheral blood. The receptors were sampled from a man in his forties with acute or convalescent COVID-19.

The rearrangement uses TRBV12-3 or TRBV12-4 and TRBJ2-1; 10 nucleotides line up with TRBD1. CDR3 length: 13 amino acids. After removal of 8 bases from V and 10 bases from J, the junction contained 8 bases not matched to a gene. CDR3 nucleotides: TGTGCCAGCTCTAGACAGGGGGCAGGGGAGCAGTTCTTC. Its protein product is CASSRQGAGEQFF.

The chain employs TRBV5-5 and TRBJ1-4, with 7 positions matching TRBD1. The CDR3 extends over 15 amino acids. Germline trimming cut 0 bases from V and 5 bases from J; bases unmatched to any gene: 4. CDR1 is SGHKS, CDR2 YYEKEE, per germline (reference sequence). CDR3 nucleotide sequence: TGTGCCAGCAGCTTGGGTCCAGGGGGAAATGAAAAACTGTTTTTT. Translating gives CASSLGPGGNEKLFF.

The chain employs TRBV2 and TRBJ1-5, with 9 bases aligning to TRBD1. Germline CDR1 and CDR2: SNHLY and FYNNEI. The CDR3 is made up of 17 amino acids. V gave up 2 bases and J gave up 4 bases; unmatched junction bases: 9. CDR3 DNA sequence: TGTGCCAGCAGTGAAATCGGGTCGACAGGGGGTAATCAGCCCCAGCATTTT. As protein: CASSEIGSTGGNQPQHF.

The genes are TRBV7-9 and TRBJ1-1; 7 bases agree with TRBD1. Losses at the gene ends were 6 bases for V and 1 base for J; bases not matched to a gene: 5. The CDR3 is made up of 14 amino acids. Per germline, CDR1 SEHNR and CDR2 FQNEAQ (reference sequence). The CDR3 protein is CASRSTGRNTEAFF. DNA of the CDR3: TGTGCCAGCAGGTCGACAGGGAGGAACACTGAAGCTTTCTTT.

The chain joins TRBV19 to TRBJ2-1, with D perhaps TRBD1 (7 bases). Germline V gives CDR1 LNHDA, CDR2 SQIVND (reference sequence). The V gene lost 5 bases and the J gene lost 0 bases, with 17 bases spanning the gap. There are 17 residues in the CDR3. The CDR3 DNA reads as TGTGCCAGTAGTCCCGGAGGGGGCCGACGCTCCTACAATGAGCAGTTCTTC. The encoded protein is CASSPGGGRRSYNEQFF. The whole variable domain, remainder taken from reference TRBV19 and TRBJ2-1, is DGGITQSPKYLFRKEGQNVTLSCEQNLNHDAMYWYRQDPGQGLRLIYYSQIVNDFQKGDIAEGYSVSREKKESFPLTVTSAQKNPTAFYLCASSPGGGRRSYNEQFFGPGTRLTVL.

The genes are TRBV3-1 (or the pseudogene TRBV3-2) and TRBJ2-6; D perhaps matches TRBD1 (5 bases). The length of the CDR3 is 16 residues. CDR1 and CDR2 (germline): LGHDT, YNNKEL (reference sequence). The V gene lost 4 bases and the J gene lost 3 bases, with 13 bases spanning the gap. The CDR3: CASSPQGWYGANVLTF. In nucleotides, the CDR3 is TGTGCCAGCAGCCCCCAGGGTTGGTATGGGGCCAACGTCCTGACTTTC.

V gene TRBV2 combines with J gene TRBJ2-7; 12 bases align to TRBD1. This CDR3 has 14 residues. After removal of 8 bases from V and 4 bases from J, the junction contained 6 bases not matched to a gene. CDR1 is SNHLY and CDR2 is FYNNEI in the germline V gene. The CDR3 DNA reads TGTGCCAGCCGGGTGGGACAGGGGGCGTACGAGCAGTACTTC. This encodes CASRVGQGAYEQYF.

The gene calls are TRBV6-6 and TRBJ2-1, with D perhaps matching TRBD1 (6 bases). CDR3 length: 13 amino acids. Trimming pared 5 bases from V and 4 bases from J, leaving 9 bases between. Germline values: CDR1 MNHNY, CDR2 SVGAGI (reference sequence). CDR3 DNA: TGTGCCAGCAGTCGACAGGATTACAATGAGCAGTTCTTC. Amino acids: CASSRQDYNEQFF.

This chain uses TRBV23-1 with TRBJ2-2; TRBD1 agrees at 10 bases. TRBV23-1 carries the ORF label, with uncertain function. Trimming took 3 bases from V and 4 from J; bases not matched to a gene: 17. This CDR3 has 20 amino acids. CDR3 residues: CASSHSLRGQGHEGTGELFF. CDR3 sequence (DNA): TGCGCCAGCAGTCACTCCCTCCGGGGACAGGGGCACGAGGGCACCGGGGAGCTGTTTTTT.

The V gene is TRBV2, the J gene TRBJ2-3; 11 bases are shared with TRBD2. Trimming removed 5 bases from V and 4 bases from J; junction bases left unmatched: 5. Germline values: CDR1 SNHLY, CDR2 FYNNEI. This CDR3 comprises 15 residues. The CDR3 coding sequence is TGTGCCAGCAGTTTCCTAGCGGGGGGCGCAGATACGCAGTATTTT. It translates to CASSFLAGGADTQYF.

The rearrangement links TRBV20-1 to TRBJ2-1, with a possible D match to TRBD1 (6 bases). Trimming removed 3 bases from V and 0 bases from J, with 12 bases in between. CDR1 is DFQATT and CDR2 is SNEGSKA in the germline V gene (reference sequence). The CDR3 has 15 residues. CDR3 DNA sequence: TGCAGTGCTAGTGGCAGGGGTTCCTCCTACAATGAGCAGTTCTTC. Translating gives CSASGRGSSYNEQFF.

This sequence joins TRBV2 and TRBJ2-3; TRBD2 agrees at 7 bases. The J segment lost 4 bases and the V segment lost 8 bases, leaving 3 bases of the junction unmatched. CDR1 is SNHLY and CDR2 is FYNNEI in the germline V gene. This CDR3 spans 12 amino acids. The chain's CDR3 is CASGGGSDTQYF. The CDR3 DNA reads as TGTGCCAGCGGCGGGGGTTCAGATACGCAGTATTTT. The whole variable domain, remainder taken from reference TRBV2 and TRBJ2-3, is EPEVTQTPSHQVTQMGQEVILRCVPISNHLYFYWYRQILGQKVEFLVSFYNNEISEKSEIFDDQFSVERPDGSNFTLKIRSTKLEDSAMYFCASGGGSDTQYFGPGTRLTVL.

The V gene is TRBV18, the J gene TRBJ1-4; no clear D gene. Germline assignment: CDR1 KGHSH and CDR2 LQKENI. Trimming pared 6 bases from V and 4 bases from J, leaving 18 bases between. The CDR3 runs 16 residues. CDR3 sequence reads: CASSPWGDTVNEKLFF. The DNA of the CDR3 is TGTGCCAGCTCCCCATGGGGAGACACAGTTAATGAAAAACTGTTTTTT.

J is TRBJ1-2 and V is TRBV4-2; 9 bases are shared with TRBD1. CDR1 is LGHNA and CDR2 is YNFKEQ in the germline V gene. CDR3 length: 16 amino acids. V lost 0 bases to trimming and J lost 5 bases; unmatched junction nucleotides: 7. The CDR3 reads CASSQEGGQGIYGYTF. In DNA, the CDR3 is TGTGCCAGCAGCCAAGAAGGGGGACAGGGTATTTATGGCTACACCTTC.

This chain connects TRBV29-1 to TRBJ1-2; D is unclear. V lost 6 bases and J lost 5, with 19 bases in between. The CDR3 spans 14 residues. CDR1 and CDR2 from the germline V gene are SQVTM and ANQGSEA. The CDR3 protein is CSVTAFNQEYGYTF. CDR3 DNA: TGCAGCGTCACCGCGTTTAACCAAGAATATGGCTACACCTTC.

As DNA, the CDR3 is TGTGCCAGCAGCAAAGTAGTGGGACATAGCTCCTACGAGCAGTACTTC. This codes for CASSKVVGHSSYEQYF. This sequence joins TRBV11-2 and TRBJ2-7; D perhaps matches TRBD1 (6 bases). V shed 5 bases and J shed 0 bases, with 17 bases lying between them. CDR1 is SGHAT and CDR2 is FQNNGV in the germline V gene. This CDR3 region has 16 residues.

DNA of the CDR3: TGTGCCAGCAGCATTGGTGGAGTCGGTGCGGCAAATTCACCCCTCCACTTT. Translating it yields CASSIGGVGAANSPLHF. V is TRBV21-1 and J is TRBJ1-6. TRBV21-1 constitutes a pseudogene. CDR3 length: 17 amino acids.

The CDR3 coding sequence is TGTGCCTGCTCACTTAATTTACGGCCCCAGCATTTT. As protein: CACSLNLRPQHF. The chain recombines TRBV12-3 or TRBV12-4 with TRBJ1-5; D call uncertain. The V end lost 11 bases, the J end lost 9 bases, and 17 bases lay between the germline ends. The CDR3 is made up of 12 amino acids.

The V and J genes are TRBV9 and TRBJ2-2; D is possibly TRBD2 (5 bases). V was cut by 0 bases and J by 7 bases, with 13 bases left in between. The CDR3 sequence is 15 residues long. The V gene's germline CDR1 is SGDLS and CDR2 YYNGEE. CDR3: CASSVGGSGDGELFF. The CDR3 nucleotides are TGTGCCAGCAGCGTAGGTGGGTCCGGGGACGGGGAGCTGTTTTTT.

This sequence joins TRBV11-2 and TRBJ2-6; weak D call: TRBD2 (5 bases). V was clipped by 3 bases and J by 4 bases, with 13 bases between them. The CDR3 is made up of 16 amino acids. In germline, CDR1 is SGHAT, CDR2 FQNNGV. The CDR3 reads CASSFDLASGANVLTF. Written as DNA, the CDR3 is TGTGCCAGCAGCTTCGATCTAGCTTCCGGGGCCAACGTCCTGACTTTC.